A single sample gave rise to the 23 T cell receptor beta chains below, sequenced in a study of lymphopenia after photon versus proton radiotherapy. This table comes from immunoSEQ multiplex PCR, and its TCRdb copy is limited to in-frame clones, with some not included. This table has 35,000 to 50,000 clones, about 80% appearing once. The sample in question was peripheral blood, obtained from a patient treated with proton-based radiotherapy. The receptors here all came from a woman between 65 and 79 years old with pancreatic cancer.

This clone was found once. The chain is built from TRBV29-1 and TRBJ1-2; 8 nucleotides line up with TRBD1. Germline V lookup: CDR1 SQVTM, CDR2 ANQGSEA. Unmatched junction bases numbered 7, after V lost 6 bases and J lost 4 bases. The CDR3 has 13 amino acids. The CDR3 coding sequence is TGCAGCGTCGGGACAGGTGGGGGCTATGGCTACACCTTC. Amino acids: CSVGTGGGYGYTF.

The V gene is TRBV27, the J gene TRBJ2-7; 11 bases align to TRBD2. The CDR3 has 14 amino acids. The germline V gene has CDR1 MNHEY and CDR2 SMNVEV (reference sequence). J was trimmed by 6 bases and V by 6 bases; bases with no gene match: 7. The CDR3 sequence is CASRPLAGEGEQYF. As DNA, the CDR3 is TGTGCCAGCAGACCACTAGCGGGAGAGGGCGAGCAGTACTTC.

This clone has only one observation. The chain combines TRBV5-1 with TRBJ2-3, with 8 bases lining up with TRBD2. Germline lookup yields CDR1 SGHRS and CDR2 YFSETQ. The CDR3 is made up of 14 amino acids. V was clipped by 4 bases and J by 3 bases; unmatched bases: 4. CDR3 region: CASSKASGTDTQYF. CDR3 DNA: TGCGCCAGCAGCAAGGCTAGCGGGACAGATACGCAGTATTTT.

The genes are TRBV9 and TRBJ2-7; D remains unclear. CDR1 and CDR2 (germline): SGDLS, YYNGEE. V was pared by 4 bases and J by 0 bases, with 11 bases between. This CDR3 contains 14 residues. The CDR3 is CASSQMAASYEQYF. The CDR3 bases are TGTGCCAGCAGCCAAATGGCAGCCTCCTACGAGCAGTACTTC.

The J gene is TRBJ1-4, the V gene TRBV27, with D tentatively TRBD1 (6 bases). Germline V gene lookup returns CDR1 MNHEY and CDR2 SMNVEV (reference sequence). The CDR3 spans 16 residues. V shed 2 bases and J shed 4 bases, with 14 bases lying between them. The CDR3 nucleotides read TGTGCCAGCAGTTTAGGGCAGGGGTATGGTAATGAAAAACTGTTTTTT. Encoded protein: CASSLGQGYGNEKLFF.

The CDR3 sequence: CASTGQGTYNSPLHF. DNA of the CDR3: TGTGCCAGCACCGGACAGGGGACCTATAATTCACCCCTCCACTTT. The chain carries TRBV27 and TRBJ1-6, with 9 bases fitting TRBD1. The CDR3 spans 15 residues. Germline loops: CDR1 MNHEY, CDR2 SMNVEV (reference sequence). J gave up 2 bases and V 7 bases, and 3 bases lay outside the gene matches.

This clone was found a few times. The CDR3 sequence is CASSFSGTTAHEQYF. DNA of the CDR3: TGTGCCAGCAGCTTCTCCGGGACGACGGCCCACGAGCAGTACTTC. The chain joins TRBV7-2 to TRBJ2-7; D possibly uses TRBD1 or TRBD2 (5 bases each). The CDR3 runs to 15 residues. CDR1 and CDR2 (germline): SGHTA, FQGNSA. With 3 bases removed from V and 5 bases from J, the gap between germline ends came to 17 bases.

The chain has TRBV11-2 and TRBJ1-4; 8 bases are a match to TRBD1. The CDR3 sequence is 13 residues long. Trimming took 4 bases from V and 10 from J; bases not matched to a gene: 5. In germline, CDR1 is SGHAT, CDR2 FQNNGV. The CDR3, as DNA: TGTGCCAGCAGCTCTACCGGACAGGGAAAACTGTTTTTT. It encodes CASSSTGQGKLFF.

The chain couples TRBV5-1 to TRBJ1-4; D is unclear. Trimming shortened V by 4 bases and J by 0 bases, and 10 bases separated the two germline ends. The CDR3 length is 15 residues. Germline V gene sequence: CDR1 SGHRS, CDR2 YFSETQ. CDR3 sequence: CASSRLFATNEKLFF. In nucleotides, the CDR3 is TGCGCCAGCAGCCGCCTTTTTGCAACTAATGAAAAACTGTTTTTT.

The gene calls are TRBV4-3 and TRBJ2-1, with 9 bases lining up with TRBD1. Trimming removed 4 bases from V and 1 base from J; junction bases left unmatched: 5. Germline CDR1 LGHNA, CDR2 YSLEER. CDR3 size: 16 residues. CDR3 nucleotides: TGCGCCAGCAGCCTCTCGACAGGGGGGTCCTACAATGAGCAGTTCTTC. As protein: CASSLSTGGSYNEQFF.

V and J are TRBV5-1 and TRBJ1-6, with D perhaps matching TRBD1 (6 bases). The CDR3 is made up of 18 amino acids. V was clipped by 2 bases and J by 0 bases, with 15 bases between them. Germline CDR1 reads SGHRS; CDR2 reads YFSETQ. The CDR3 here is CASSLQGLKSSYNSPLHF. The CDR3 DNA reads TGCGCCAGCAGCTTACAGGGACTTAAGAGCTCCTATAATTCACCCCTCCACTTT.

The J gene is TRBJ2-3, the V gene TRBV29-1; possibly TRBD1 for D (6 bases). The V end was cut by 3 bases, the J end by 4 bases, with 14 bases between. The CDR3 totals 14 residues. Germline CDR1 SQVTM, CDR2 ANQGSEA. The CDR3 nucleotides read TGCAGCGTTGACAATACAGGGATCGCAGATACGCAGTATTTT. This codes for CSVDNTGIADTQYF.

The chain is built from TRBV9 and TRBJ2-2; 8 nucleotides agree with TRBD1. There are 17 residues in the CDR3. The V gene end was trimmed by 4 bases and the J gene end by 4 bases; junction bases not matched to a gene: 12. Germline-derived CDR1 and CDR2 are SGDLS and YYNGEE. The DNA of the CDR3 is TGTGCCAGCAGCACCCAGGGGGCAGGGGGTTCCACCGGGGAGCTGTTTTTT. Translated: CASSTQGAGGSTGELFF.

CDR3 region: CASSLSPRTESPGELFF. The CDR3 DNA is TGCGCCAGCAGCTTAAGTCCCCGGACAGAGTCCCCCGGGGAGCTGTTTTTT. V and J are TRBV5-1 and TRBJ2-2, with D possibly TRBD1 on 6 matching bases. Trimming shortened V by 2 bases and J by 6 bases, and 20 bases separated the two germline ends. The CDR3 consists of 17 residues. From germline, CDR1 is SGHRS and CDR2 YFSETQ.

The chain carries TRBV7-4 and TRBJ1-2; D uncertain. Germline assignment: CDR1 SGHVT and CDR2 SQSDAQ. V was shortened by 4 bases and J by 5 bases, with 17 bases between the two germline ends. The length of the CDR3 is 15 residues. The CDR3 sequence is CASSSLPPQMYGYTF. In DNA, the CDR3 is TGTGCCAGCAGCTCGCTCCCGCCCCAAATGTATGGCTACACCTTC.

The rearrangement uses TRBV4-2 and TRBJ1-1; 7 bases are shared with TRBD1. This CDR3 comprises 15 residues. Germline CDR1 reads LGHNA; CDR2 reads YNFKEQ. V lost 5 bases, J lost 4 bases, and 10 bases stayed unmatched. The CDR3 DNA follows: TGTGCCAGCAGCGGACAGACAGGGAGGTCCACTGAAGCTTTCTTT. As protein: CASSGQTGRSTEAFF.

The chain couples TRBV15 to TRBJ2-2; TRBD1 matches at 9 bases. Looked up from germline, CDR1 is LNHNV and CDR2 is YYDKDF (reference sequence). The ends lost 1 base at V and 0 bases at J; junction bases unmatched: 0. The CDR3 runs to 16 residues. In DNA, the CDR3 is TGTGCCACCAGCAGAGGACAGGGGGCGAACACCGGGGAGCTGTTTTTT. This gives the protein CATSRGQGANTGELFF.

V usage is TRBV5-6 and J usage is TRBJ1-1, with D possibly being TRBD1 (5 bases). Germline CDR1 reads SGHDT; CDR2 reads YYEEEE. V was shortened by 4 bases and J by 11 bases, with 15 bases between the two germline ends. The CDR3 sequence is 12 residues long. The CDR3 DNA reads TGTGCCAGCAGCCAGCAGGGTTCCTGGGCTTTCTTT. Its translation is CASSQQGSWAFF.

This chain links TRBV4-1 with TRBJ2-1; the D gene is possibly TRBD2 (5 bases). The germline V gene encodes CDR1 MGHRA and CDR2 YSYEKL. V was pared by 4 bases and J by 0 bases, with 13 bases between. The CDR3 has 16 amino acids. The CDR3 region is CASSRLLGSSYNEQFF. CDR3 bases: TGCGCCAGCAGCCGCCTCCTGGGGAGCTCCTACAATGAGCAGTTCTTC.

This chain connects TRBV18 to TRBJ2-7; no clear D. The CDR3 loop spans 15 amino acids. Germline CDR1 reads KGHSH; CDR2 reads LQKENI. Trimming took 3 bases from V and 2 from J, leaving 14 bases between them. The CDR3 protein is CASSPPTKAAYEQYF. In DNA, the CDR3 is TGTGCCAGCTCACCGCCGACAAAGGCCGCCTACGAGCAGTACTTC.

This clone was found a few times. The CDR3 DNA follows: TGCGCCAGCAGCCCCTCGGCAGGGACCACCTATGGCTACACCTTC. Its translation: CASSPSAGTTYGYTF. V gene TRBV5-1 combines with J gene TRBJ1-2; weak D call: TRBD1 (5 bases). The CDR3 runs 15 residues. The germline gives CDR1 SGHRS, CDR2 YFSETQ. The V end was cut by 4 bases, the J end by 4 bases, with 17 bases between.

This chain connects TRBV29-1 to TRBJ2-3; 7 bases map to TRBD1. V shed 7 bases and J 0 bases; nucleotides not matched to a gene: 10. CDR3 length: 15 amino acids. CDR1 is SQVTM, CDR2 ANQGSEA, per germline. The CDR3 reads CSAAKTGMSTDTQYF. For the CDR3, the DNA is TGCAGCGCCGCAAAGACAGGGATGAGCACAGATACGCAGTATTTT.

The chain has TRBV15 and TRBJ2-1, with D maybe TRBD2 (6 bases). The CDR3 extends over 14 amino acids. Trimming shortened V by 5 bases and J by 4 bases, and 12 bases separated the two germline ends. Germline values: CDR1 LNHNV, CDR2 YYDKDF (reference sequence). CDR3 protein: CATSDRLDYNEQFF. The CDR3 coding sequence is TGTGCCACCAGCGATCGACTAGATTACAATGAGCAGTTCTTC.